The present TCR beta chain was sequenced within a study of blood T cell repertoires in COVID-19 (dated by TCRdb to 2020 to 2021). About the investigation overall: Collaborator samples came from the United States, Italy and Spain and covered acute and convalescent phases of COVID-19. The prospective study material was composed of cDNA or gDNA derived from T cells, B-cell-depleted T cells, or PBMCs. Subjects who had been exposed to COVID-19, were actively infected with it, or had recovered from it provided the deeply sampled blood TCRbeta repertoires that made up the dataset. A freely available public database, intended as a resource for researchers studying the immune response to SARS-CoV-2, is where the repertoires were released. Samples came from the ongoing ImmuneRACE study (first 160 participants) plus 1,254 subjects from 6 global collaborators. A de-identified subject ID, COVID-19 status, age in years and sex were almost always included in the sample metadata. Where HLA class I and class II types were available, the types were taken from metadata supplied by the sample provider, not from assay-based typing.

Comments on this clone: Its antigen target is currently unknown. No per-base quality is available; no much larger clone lies one base away.

Beyond this particular receptor, the publication reports: The amount of clinical and demographic metadata varied by source and participant and was provided uncurated.

Collaborating institutions collected whole blood in K2EDTA tubes following their own protocols. For TCRbeta analysis, collaborators shipped samples in one of three forms: frozen whole blood, isolated PBMCs, or DNA extracted from either of those sample types. The immunoSEQ Assay, a bias-controlled multiplex PCR, was used to amplify TCRbeta CDR3 regions from genomic DNA. The study's own analysis went as follows. The number of nucleated cells in each sample was estimated from the amplification of reference gene primers within the assay. To quantify the absolute abundance of each unique TCRbeta CDR3 rearrangement, sequence reads were collapsed and filtered. For each sample, productive Simpson clonality was calculated as the square root of Simpson's diversity index across productive rearrangements. Sourced from immuneACCESS, this table was stored by TCRdb with only in-frame sequences that have V and J called. A share of the clones is absent; for the studies checked, an unresolved V gene accounts for under half, and the remainder has no known explanation. V and J calls and clone size come straight from that table; D and trimming were deduced from the DNA. Present in this sample are approximately 140,000 clones, around 80% of which were seen just once. Of the sample, approximately 14% is held by the ten largest clones.

The germline V gene (reference sequence) provides CDR1 GTSNPN and CDR2 SVGIG. Reading from cysteine to phenylalanine, the CDR3 counts 15 amino acids. CDR3 DNA is the only sequence kept; it has 45 bases, read in frame from the first base. The germline V and J ends show losses of 0 bases and 5 bases respectively, and no gene match explains 8 bases of the junction. In this chain, TRBV30 is recombined with TRBJ2-5, and 8 bases in between align with TRBD2. This receptor was identified in a human donor with acute or convalescent COVID-19. The donor label of this sample is uncertain. The sample taken for sequencing was peripheral blood. The DNA is TGTGCCTGGAGTGTACAGGGACTAGTGACCGAGACCCAGTACTTC. It encodes CAWSVQGLVTETQYF. Here the CDR3 is joined to the reference TRBV30 and TRBJ2-5 genes, and the full variable domain is: SQTIHQWPATLVQPVGSPLSLECTVEGTSNPNLYWYRQAAGRGLQLLFYSVGIGQISSEVPQNLSASRPQDRQFILSSKKLLLSDSGFYLCAWSVQGLVTETQYFGPGTRLLVL.